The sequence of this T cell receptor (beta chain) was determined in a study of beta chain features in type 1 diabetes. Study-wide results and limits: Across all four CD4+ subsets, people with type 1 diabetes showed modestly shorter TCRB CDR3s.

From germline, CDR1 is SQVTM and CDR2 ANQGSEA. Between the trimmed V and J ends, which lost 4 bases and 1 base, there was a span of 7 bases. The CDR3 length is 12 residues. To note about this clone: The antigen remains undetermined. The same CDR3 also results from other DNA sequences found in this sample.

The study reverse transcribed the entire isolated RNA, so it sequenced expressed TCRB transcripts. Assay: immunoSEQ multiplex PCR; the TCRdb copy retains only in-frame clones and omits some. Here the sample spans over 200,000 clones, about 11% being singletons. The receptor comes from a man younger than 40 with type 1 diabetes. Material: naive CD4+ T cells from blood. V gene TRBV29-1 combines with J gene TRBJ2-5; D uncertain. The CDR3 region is CSVGPGQETQYF. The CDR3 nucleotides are TGCAGCGTTGGACCGGGCCAAGAGACCCAGTACTTC.